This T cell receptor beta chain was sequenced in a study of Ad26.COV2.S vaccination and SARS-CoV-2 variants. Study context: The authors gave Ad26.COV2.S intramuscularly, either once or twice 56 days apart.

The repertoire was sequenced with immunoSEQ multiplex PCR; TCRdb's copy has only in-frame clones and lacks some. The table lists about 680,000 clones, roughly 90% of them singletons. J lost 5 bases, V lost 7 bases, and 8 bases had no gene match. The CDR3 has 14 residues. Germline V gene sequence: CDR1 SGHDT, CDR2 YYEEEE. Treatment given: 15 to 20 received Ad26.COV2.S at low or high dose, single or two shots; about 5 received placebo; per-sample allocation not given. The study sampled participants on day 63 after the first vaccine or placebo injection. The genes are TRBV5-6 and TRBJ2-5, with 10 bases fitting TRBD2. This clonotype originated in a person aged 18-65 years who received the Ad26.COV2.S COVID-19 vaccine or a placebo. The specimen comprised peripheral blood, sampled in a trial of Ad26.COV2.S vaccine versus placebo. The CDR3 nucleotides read TGTGCCAGCGGTAGCGGGAGGATTAGGGAGACCCAGTACTTC. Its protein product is CASGSGRIRETQYF.